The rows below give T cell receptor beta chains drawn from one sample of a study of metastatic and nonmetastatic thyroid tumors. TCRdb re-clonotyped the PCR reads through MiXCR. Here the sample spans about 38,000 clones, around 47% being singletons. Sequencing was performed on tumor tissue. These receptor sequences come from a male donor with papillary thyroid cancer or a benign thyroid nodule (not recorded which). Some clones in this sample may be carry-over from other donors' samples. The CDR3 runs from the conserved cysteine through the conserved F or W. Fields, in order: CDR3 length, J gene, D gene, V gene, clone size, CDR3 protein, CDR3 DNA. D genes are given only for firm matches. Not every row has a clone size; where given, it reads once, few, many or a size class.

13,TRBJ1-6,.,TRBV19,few,CASSPTANSPLHF,TGTGCCAGTAGTCCGACAGCTAATTCACCCCTCCACTTT
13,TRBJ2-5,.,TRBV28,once,CASSFQGRETQYF,TGTGCCAGCAGTTTTCAGGGTAGGGAGACCCAGTACTTC
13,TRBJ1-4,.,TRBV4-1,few,CASSQGLLEKLFF,TGCGCCAGCAGCCAGGGACTCCTTGAAAAACTGTTTTTT
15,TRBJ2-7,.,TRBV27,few,CASSLSAVRRYEQYF,TGTGCCAGCAGTTTATCAGCTGTGCGGCGCTACGAGCAGTACTTC
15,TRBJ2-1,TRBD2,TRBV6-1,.,CASSLTSGGAFEQFF,TGTGCCAGCAGCCTAACTAGCGGGGGGGCCTTTGAGCAGTTCTTC
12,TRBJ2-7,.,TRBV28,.,CASKTGSYEQYF,TGTGCCAGCAAGACAGGTTCCTACGAGCAGTACTTC
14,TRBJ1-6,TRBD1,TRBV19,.,CASAGTGVNSPLHF,TGTGCCAGTGCCGGGACAGGCGTTAATTCACCCCTCCACTTT
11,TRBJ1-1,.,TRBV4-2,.,CASSLYKEAFF,TGTGCCAGCAGCCTTTACAAAGAAGCTTTCTTT
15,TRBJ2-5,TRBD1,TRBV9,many,CASSGGTGLSETQYF,TGTGCCAGCAGCGGGGGGACAGGGCTGTCGGAGACCCAGTACTTC
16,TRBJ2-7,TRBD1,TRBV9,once,CASSVDPGTVIYEQYF,TGTGCCAGCAGCGTAGACCCCGGGACAGTGATATACGAGCAGTACTTC
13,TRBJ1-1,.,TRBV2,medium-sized,CASSRQGSTEAFF,TGTGCCAGCAGTAGGCAGGGGAGCACTGAAGCTTTCTTT
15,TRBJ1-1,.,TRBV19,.,CASSIGGQGRREAFF,TGTGCCAGTAGTATAGGAGGCCAGGGGAGGAGAGAAGCTTTCTTT
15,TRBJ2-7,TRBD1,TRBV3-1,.,CASSWTGGRSYEQYF,TGTGCCAGCAGCTGGACAGGGGGACGATCCTACGAGCAGTACTTC
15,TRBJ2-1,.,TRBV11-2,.,CASSLGAGLYNEQFF,TGTGCCAGCAGCTTAGGAGCAGGGCTGTACAATGAGCAGTTCTTC
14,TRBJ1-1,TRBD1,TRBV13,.,CASSLDRGRTEAFF,TGTGCCAGCAGCCTTGACAGGGGGCGTACTGAAGCTTTCTTT
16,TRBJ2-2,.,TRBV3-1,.,CASSQETGSNTGELFF,TGTGCCAGCAGCCAAGAAACAGGGAGCAACACCGGGGAGCTGTTTTTT
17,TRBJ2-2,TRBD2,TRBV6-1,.,CASRTGTSGRITGELFF,TGTGCCAGCAGGACCGGGACTAGCGGGAGGATCACCGGGGAGCTGTTTTTT
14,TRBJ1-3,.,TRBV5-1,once,CASSLYDRANTIYF,TGCGCCAGCAGCTTGTACGACAGAGCAAACACCATATATTTT
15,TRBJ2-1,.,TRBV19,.,CASSIGHQSYNEQFF,TGTGCCAGTAGTATCGGACACCAGTCCTACAATGAGCAGTTCTTC
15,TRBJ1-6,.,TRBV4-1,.,CASSQDQGMMSPLHF,TGCGCCAGCAGCCAAGACCAGGGTATGATGTCACCCCTCCACTTT
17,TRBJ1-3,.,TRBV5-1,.,CASSLEPTGSSGNTIYF,TGCGCCAGCAGCTTGGAACCCACCGGGAGCTCTGGAAACACCATATATTTT
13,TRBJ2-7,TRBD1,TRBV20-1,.,CSAPRQGMVEQYF,TGCAGTGCCCCCAGACAGGGTATGGTCGAGCAGTACTTC
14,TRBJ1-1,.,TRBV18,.,CASSPSRQNTEAFF,TGTGCCAGCTCACCTTCACGACAGAACACTGAAGCTTTCTTT
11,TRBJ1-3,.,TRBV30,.,CAWRPGNTIYF,TGTGCCTGGCGACCTGGAAACACCATATATTTT
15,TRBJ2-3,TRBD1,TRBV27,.,CATRLQGAKSDTQYF,TGTGCCACCAGACTACAGGGGGCGAAGTCAGATACGCAGTATTTT
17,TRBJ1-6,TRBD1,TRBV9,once,CASSAPRTGRYNSPLHF,TGTGCCAGCAGCGCCCCCCGGACAGGAAGATATAATTCACCCCTCCACTTT
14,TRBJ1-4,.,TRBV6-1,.,CASSEGRAVGKLFF,TGTGCCAGCAGTGAAGGACGTGCGGTGGGAAAACTGTTTTTT
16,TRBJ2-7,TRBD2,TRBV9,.,CASSPTIAGGSYEQYF,TGTGCCAGCAGCCCCACAATAGCGGGAGGCTCCTACGAGCAGTACTTC
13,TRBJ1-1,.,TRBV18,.,CASSPERDTEAFF,TGTGCCAGCTCACCAGAGAGAGACACTGAAGCTTTCTTT
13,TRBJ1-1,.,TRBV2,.,CASTTVKNTEAFF,TGTGCCAGCACGACAGTAAAGAACACTGAAGCTTTCTTT
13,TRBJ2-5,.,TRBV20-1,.,CSAAPQNEETQYF,TGCAGTGCTGCTCCTCAGAATGAAGAGACCCAGTACTTC
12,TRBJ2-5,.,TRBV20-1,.,CSVPVGSETQYF,TGCAGTGTCCCGGTAGGGAGCGAGACCCAGTACTTC
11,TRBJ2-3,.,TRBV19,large,CASRSGDTQYF,TGTGCCAGTAGGTCGGGAGATACGCAGTATTTT
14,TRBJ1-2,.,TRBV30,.,CAWVNRELSYGYTF,TGTGCCTGGGTAAACAGGGAATTAAGCTATGGCTACACCTTC
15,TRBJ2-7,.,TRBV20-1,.,CSISGGSGLSRVQYF,TGCAGTATATCAGGGGGTAGCGGGTTGTCTAGGGTGCAGTACTTC
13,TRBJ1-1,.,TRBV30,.,CAWSVNPRAGTFF,TGTGCCTGGAGTGTAAACCCCCGCGCTGGGACTTTCTTT
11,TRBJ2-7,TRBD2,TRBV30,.,CACSGSYEQYF,TGTGCCTGTAGCGGGAGCTACGAGCAGTACTTC
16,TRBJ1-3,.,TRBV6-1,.,CASSEAWVEFGNTIYF,TGTGCCAGCAGTGAAGCGTGGGTAGAATTTGGAAACACCATATATTTT
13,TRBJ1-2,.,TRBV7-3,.,CASSPAQGYGYTF,TGTGCCAGCAGTCCAGCCCAGGGTTATGGCTACACCTTC
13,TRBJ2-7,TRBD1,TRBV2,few,CASATGTGAEQYF,TGTGCCAGCGCTACCGGGACAGGAGCCGAGCAGTACTTC
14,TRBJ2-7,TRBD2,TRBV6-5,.,CASSFTSGRGEQYF,TGTGCCAGCAGTTTTACTAGCGGGAGGGGCGAGCAGTACTTC
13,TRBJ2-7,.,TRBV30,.,CAWSTPGSYEQYF,TGTGCCTGGTCCACCCCAGGGTCCTACGAGCAGTACTTC
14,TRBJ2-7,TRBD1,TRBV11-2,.,CASSLRGLDYEQYF,TGTGCCAGCAGCTTAAGGGGGCTGGACTACGAGCAGTACTTC
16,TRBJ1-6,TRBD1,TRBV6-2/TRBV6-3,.,CASSYSKGQGGSPLHF,TGTGCCAGCAGTTACTCGAAGGGACAGGGGGGTTCGCCCCTCCACTTT
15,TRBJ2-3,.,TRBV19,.,CASSPGRGRLGTQYF,TGTGCCAGTAGTCCCGGAAGGGGGAGGTTGGGAACGCAGTATTTT
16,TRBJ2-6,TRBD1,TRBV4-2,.,CASSQDRETGANVLTF,TGTGCCAGCAGTCAGGACAGGGAAACTGGGGCCAACGTCCTGACTTTC
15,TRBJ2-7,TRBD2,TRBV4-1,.,CASSQGQGGQREQYF,TGCGCCAGCAGCCAAGGGCAGGGAGGGCAACGCGAGCAGTACTTC
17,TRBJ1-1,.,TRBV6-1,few,CASSELIGDIMNTEAFF,TGTGCCAGCAGTGAATTAATCGGGGACATCATGAACACTGAAGCTTTCTTT
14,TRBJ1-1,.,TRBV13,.,CASSVGVVRTEAFF,TGTGCCAGCAGCGTCGGGGTTGTTAGGACTGAAGCTTTCTTT
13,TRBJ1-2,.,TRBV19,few,CASSSNQGFGYTF,TGTGCCAGTAGTTCAAACCAGGGTTTTGGCTACACCTTC
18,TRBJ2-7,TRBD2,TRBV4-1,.,CASSQIVTSGGQAYEQYF,TGCGCCAGCAGCCAAATAGTGACTAGCGGGGGGCAAGCCTACGAGCAGTACTTC
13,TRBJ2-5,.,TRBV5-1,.,CASSLAGRGTQYF,TGCGCCAGCAGCTTGGCGGGGAGAGGGACCCAGTACTTC
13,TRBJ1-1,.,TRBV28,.,CASSLEVVTEAFF,TGTGCCAGCAGTTTGGAGGTAGTCACTGAAGCTTTCTTT
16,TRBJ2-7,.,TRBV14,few,CASSQEQGQPKYEQYF,TGTGCCAGCAGCCAAGAACAAGGACAGCCAAAATACGAGCAGTACTTC
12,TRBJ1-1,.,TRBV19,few,CASSRGGTEAFF,TGTGCCAGTAGCAGGGGTGGCACTGAAGCTTTCTTT
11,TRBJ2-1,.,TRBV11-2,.,CASSSQILQFF,TGTGCCAGCAGCTCCCAAATATTACAGTTCTTC
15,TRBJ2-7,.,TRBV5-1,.,CASSFNRDGPYEQYF,TGCGCCAGCAGCTTTAACCGGGACGGTCCCTACGAGCAGTACTTC
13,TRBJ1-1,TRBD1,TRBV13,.,CASTQTGRPEAFF,TGTGCCAGCACCCAGACAGGGAGGCCTGAAGCTTTCTTT
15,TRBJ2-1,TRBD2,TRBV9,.,CASSVAGGPINEQFF,TGTGCCAGCAGCGTAGCGGGAGGGCCAATCAATGAGCAGTTCTTC